This TCR beta chain was documented in a study of blood T cell repertoires in COVID-19. Study overall: Material from acute and convalescent COVID-19 was sourced from the United States, Italy and Spain. PBMCs, B-cell-depleted T cells, or T cells provided the cDNA or gDNA that made up the material.

In the authors' workflow: Reference gene primers were amplified, and this amplification served to estimate nucleated cell counts. TCRdb keeps only in-frame clones here, not all; method: immunoSEQ multiplex PCR. The D gene and trimming were derived from the DNA, and the V and J assignments and clone size from that table. The sample lists 90,000 to 130,000 clones, around 86% occurring once. The germline V gene encodes CDR1 LNHDA and CDR2 SQIVND (reference sequence). V dropped 10 bases and J dropped 0; count of bases not matched to a gene: 5. The CDR3 length is 13 residues. The sequenced material came from peripheral blood. The chain uses TRBV19 and TRBJ1-1; TRBD1 agrees at 7 bases. The receptor was isolated from a woman in her seventies with acute or convalescent COVID-19. The CDR3 DNA sequence: TGTGCCACTCAGGGGGTGATGAACACTGAAGCTTTCTTT. The encoded protein is CATQGVMNTEAFF.